The rows below give T cell receptor beta chains drawn from one sample of a study of cytomegalovirus exposure and HLA in healthy donors. Profiling relied on immunoSEQ multiplex PCR, and the TCRdb table lists in-frame clones only, not all of them. The data contain about 120,000 clones, 80% to 85% of them seen just once; the ten biggest clones take up 3.9%. The sequenced sample consisted of PBMCs. Receptors originate from a woman aged 25 to 39 in good health and CMV-seronegative. The CDR3 runs from the conserved cysteine through the conserved F or W. Fields, in order: V gene, clone size, D gene, J gene, CDR3 DNA, CDR3 protein. A D gene is named only where the DNA matches it firmly. Clone size, where shown, is once, few, many, or a class for clones that have expanded.

v_call: TRBV6-4; clone_size: once; d_call: .; j_call: TRBJ2-7; cdr3_nt: TGTGCCAGCAGTGACTCGACTTCGCCGAGAGAGAGCGAGCAGTACTTC; cdr3_aa: CASSDSTSPRESEQYF
v_call: TRBV11-2; clone_size: few; d_call: .; j_call: TRBJ2-2; cdr3_nt: TGTGCCAGCAGCTTACGGGTTGACACCGGGGAGCTGTTTTTT; cdr3_aa: CASSLRVDTGELFF
v_call: TRBV9; clone_size: few; d_call: TRBD2; j_call: TRBJ2-3; cdr3_nt: TGTGCCAGCAGGTACAGCGGGAGTAGGACAGATACGCAGTATTTT; cdr3_aa: CASRYSGSRTDTQYF
v_call: TRBV28; clone_size: .; d_call: TRBD2; j_call: TRBJ2-3; cdr3_nt: TGTGCCAGCAGTTTATCCTATAGCGGGAGCACAGATACGCAGTATTTT; cdr3_aa: CASSLSYSGSTDTQYF
v_call: TRBV5-4; clone_size: .; d_call: .; j_call: TRBJ1-1; cdr3_nt: TGTGCCAGCAGCTCGATACAGGGCTTGAACACTGAAGCTTTCTTT; cdr3_aa: CASSSIQGLNTEAFF
v_call: TRBV27; clone_size: .; d_call: TRBD1; j_call: TRBJ1-1; cdr3_nt: TGTGCCAGCAGATCCAGGACAGGGAGGCACACTGAAGCTTTCTTT; cdr3_aa: CASRSRTGRHTEAFF
v_call: TRBV5-6; clone_size: .; d_call: TRBD1; j_call: TRBJ2-5; cdr3_nt: TGTGCCAGCAGCTTGGCGACAGGGCAAGAGACCCAGTACTTC; cdr3_aa: CASSLATGQETQYF
v_call: TRBV14; clone_size: .; d_call: TRBD2; j_call: TRBJ2-2; cdr3_nt: TGTGCCAGCAGCCGAGGACTAGCGGGAGCCGGGGAGCTGTTTTTT; cdr3_aa: CASSRGLAGAGELFF
v_call: TRBV27; clone_size: .; d_call: .; j_call: TRBJ1-1; cdr3_nt: TGTGCCAGCAGTTTTGGTACAGGGAAAGGGAACACTGAAGCTTTCTTT; cdr3_aa: CASSFGTGKGNTEAFF
v_call: TRBV11-1; clone_size: .; d_call: TRBD1; j_call: TRBJ2-3; cdr3_nt: TGTGCCAGCAGCCAGGGACAGGGCACAGATACGCAGTATTTT; cdr3_aa: CASSQGQGTDTQYF
v_call: TRBV7-9; clone_size: .; d_call: TRBD2; j_call: TRBJ2-3; cdr3_nt: TGTGCCAGCAGCTTACGGTTATTGGCGGGAGGGTCCACAGATACGCAGTATTTT; cdr3_aa: CASSLRLLAGGSTDTQYF
v_call: TRBV21-1; clone_size: .; d_call: .; j_call: TRBJ2-5; cdr3_nt: .; cdr3_aa: CASSKVVASGSLGEQYF
v_call: TRBV19; clone_size: .; d_call: TRBD2; j_call: TRBJ2-3; cdr3_nt: TGTGCCAGTAGTGCACTAGCGGGAGGGCCTGGAGATACGCAGTATTTT; cdr3_aa: CASSALAGGPGDTQYF
v_call: TRBV10-2; clone_size: .; d_call: .; j_call: TRBJ2-7; cdr3_nt: TGCGCCAGCGGTCCACTAGCCGGGGCCTCCGAGCAGTACTTC; cdr3_aa: CASGPLAGASEQYF
v_call: TRBV30; clone_size: few; d_call: .; j_call: TRBJ1-1; cdr3_nt: TGTGCCTGGAGTAACCCCGGGACAACAAACACTGAAGCTTTCTTT; cdr3_aa: CAWSNPGTTNTEAFF
v_call: TRBV28; clone_size: .; d_call: .; j_call: TRBJ2-7; cdr3_nt: TGTGCCAGCAGTTTCCACCAGGGATTTGGCGAGCAGTACTTC; cdr3_aa: CASSFHQGFGEQYF
v_call: TRBV27; clone_size: .; d_call: .; j_call: TRBJ2-1; cdr3_nt: TGTGCCAGCAGTTCCCGACTCGTGAACAATGAGCAGTTCTTC; cdr3_aa: CASSSRLVNNEQFF
v_call: TRBV2; clone_size: .; d_call: .; j_call: TRBJ1-5; cdr3_nt: TGTGCCAGCAGTGAGCGGAATCAGCCCCAGCATTTT; cdr3_aa: CASSERNQPQHF
v_call: TRBV6-5; clone_size: .; d_call: .; j_call: TRBJ1-3; cdr3_nt: TGTGCCAGCGGAGCCCTCGGGAACACCATATATTTT; cdr3_aa: CASGALGNTIYF
v_call: TRBV30; clone_size: .; d_call: .; j_call: TRBJ2-2; cdr3_nt: TGTGCCTGGAGTGTACTTAGGAACACCGGGGAGCTGTTTTTT; cdr3_aa: CAWSVLRNTGELFF
v_call: TRBV5-4; clone_size: once; d_call: TRBD1; j_call: TRBJ1-1; cdr3_nt: TGTGCCAGCAGCTCCCCAGGGGGGCAGAACACTGAAGCTTTCTTT; cdr3_aa: CASSSPGGQNTEAFF
v_call: TRBV28; clone_size: medium-sized; d_call: TRBD1; j_call: TRBJ2-7; cdr3_nt: TGTGCCAGCAGGACGGGACAGGGGGTCACCTACGAGCAGTACTTC; cdr3_aa: CASRTGQGVTYEQYF
v_call: TRBV6-1; clone_size: .; d_call: .; j_call: TRBJ2-5; cdr3_nt: TGTGCCAGCACCCAATCGCGGGAAAAGGAGACCCAGTACTTC; cdr3_aa: CASTQSREKETQYF
v_call: TRBV14; clone_size: .; d_call: .; j_call: TRBJ2-7; cdr3_nt: TGTGCCAGCAGCCAAGAGAGAGGGGGTTCCTACGAGCAGTACTTC; cdr3_aa: CASSQERGGSYEQYF
v_call: TRBV6-1; clone_size: .; d_call: .; j_call: TRBJ2-1; cdr3_nt: TGTGCCAGCATAGGAGGCCTTACCATTTACAATGAGCAGTTCTTC; cdr3_aa: CASIGGLTIYNEQFF
v_call: TRBV11-2; clone_size: few; d_call: .; j_call: TRBJ2-7; cdr3_nt: TGTGCCAGCAGCACCGGGACTGCGGCCTACGAGCAGTACTTC; cdr3_aa: CASSTGTAAYEQYF
v_call: TRBV11-2; clone_size: .; d_call: TRBD1; j_call: TRBJ2-7; cdr3_nt: TGTGCCAGCAGCTCAGTAAAGGGACAGCGGAGATACGAGCAGTACTTC; cdr3_aa: CASSSVKGQRRYEQYF
v_call: TRBV6-6; clone_size: .; d_call: TRBD2; j_call: TRBJ2-7; cdr3_nt: TGTGCCAGCAGTTACTCGACTAGCGCCTACGAGCAGTACTTC; cdr3_aa: CASSYSTSAYEQYF
v_call: TRBV6-5; clone_size: few; d_call: TRBD1; j_call: TRBJ2-7; cdr3_nt: TGTGCCAGCAGTGGAAGGACAGGGCTTTACGAGCAGTACTTC; cdr3_aa: CASSGRTGLYEQYF
v_call: TRBV11-1; clone_size: .; d_call: TRBD2; j_call: TRBJ2-3; cdr3_nt: TGTGCCAGCAGCTTATGGGCGGGAGGGAGCACAGATACGCAGTATTTT; cdr3_aa: CASSLWAGGSTDTQYF